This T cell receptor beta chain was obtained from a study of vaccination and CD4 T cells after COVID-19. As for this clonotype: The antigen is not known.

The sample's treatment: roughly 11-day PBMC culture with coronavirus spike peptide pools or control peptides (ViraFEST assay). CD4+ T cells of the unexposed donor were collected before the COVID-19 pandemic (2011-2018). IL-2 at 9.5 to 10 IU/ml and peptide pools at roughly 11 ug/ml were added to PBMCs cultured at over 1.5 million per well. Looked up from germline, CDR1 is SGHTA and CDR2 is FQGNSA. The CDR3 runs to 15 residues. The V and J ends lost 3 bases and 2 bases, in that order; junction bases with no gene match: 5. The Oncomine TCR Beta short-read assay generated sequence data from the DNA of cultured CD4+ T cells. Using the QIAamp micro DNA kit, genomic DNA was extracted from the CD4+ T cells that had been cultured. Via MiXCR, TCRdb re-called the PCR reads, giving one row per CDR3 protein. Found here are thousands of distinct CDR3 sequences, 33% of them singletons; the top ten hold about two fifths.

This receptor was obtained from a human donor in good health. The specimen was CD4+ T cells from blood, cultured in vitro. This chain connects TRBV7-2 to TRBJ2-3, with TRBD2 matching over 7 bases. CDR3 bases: TGTGCCAGCAGCTTCGAAGGGAGGGCCACAGATACGCAGTATTTT. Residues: CASSFEGRATDTQYF. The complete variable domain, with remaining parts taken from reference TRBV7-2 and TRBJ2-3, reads GAGVSQSPSNKVTEKGKDVELRCDPISGHTALYWYRQSLGQGLEFLIYFQGNSAPDKSGLPSDRFSAERTGGSVSTLTIQRTQQEDSAVYLCASSFEGRATDTQYFGPGTRLTVL.